This T cell receptor (beta chain) was sequenced in a study of radiation and T cells in renal cell carcinoma. To note about this clone: Its target is unknown.

Germline CDR1 reads MRHNA; CDR2 reads SNTAGT. The V end lost 3 bases, the J end lost 5 bases, and 9 bases lay between the germline ends. The CDR3 has 13 residues. Described time point: baseline pretreatment blood. This sample's treatment: 15 Gy SBRT to primary tumor, nephrectomy 4 weeks later. Findings and caveats of the study: Baseline intratumoral clonotype presence is unknown without pretreatment biopsies.

The data were produced by immunoSEQ multiplex PCR, yet TCRdb's version contains in-frame clones alone and is incomplete. Of approximately 120,000 clones in the sample, around 83% are singletons; the top ten hold around 3%. The chain carries TRBV6-4 and TRBJ2-3; D unclear. The sample consisted of blood, taken from a patient whose treatment included radiotherapy and nephrectomy. This receptor was identified in an older woman with renal cell carcinoma. CDR3 in DNA: TGTGCCAGCAGTGAAGAAGTGGGAGATACGCAGTATTTT. It yields the protein CASSEEVGDTQYF.